This entry describes one T cell receptor (beta chain). These data come from a study of blood T cell repertoires in COVID-19. Study details: The samples span acute and convalescent COVID-19 from the United States, Italy and Spain. T cells, B-cell-depleted T cells, or PBMCs supplied cDNA or gDNA.

Per the original data handling: Reference gene primers were amplified, and this amplification served to estimate nucleated cell counts. Profiling relied on immunoSEQ multiplex PCR, and the TCRdb table lists in-frame clones only, not all of them. D and trimming were read from the DNA, whereas the V and J calls and clone size are those reported in that table. This table holds some 240,000 clones, roughly 80% found once. Followed over time, Seattle patients had been enrolled while infection was active. The clonotype comes from a woman aged 70-85 years with COVID-19, enrolled during active disease. Input material: peripheral blood.

CDR3 bases: TGTGCCAGCAGCCTGGGACTAGCGGAGACCGAGACCCAGTACTTC. Its protein product is CASSLGLAETETQYF. The rearrangement joins TRBV7-3 to TRBJ2-5; 11 positions match TRBD2. V was clipped by 5 bases and J by 5 bases; unmatched bases: 7. Germline V lookup: CDR1 SGHTA, CDR2 FQGTGA. The CDR3 runs to 15 residues.